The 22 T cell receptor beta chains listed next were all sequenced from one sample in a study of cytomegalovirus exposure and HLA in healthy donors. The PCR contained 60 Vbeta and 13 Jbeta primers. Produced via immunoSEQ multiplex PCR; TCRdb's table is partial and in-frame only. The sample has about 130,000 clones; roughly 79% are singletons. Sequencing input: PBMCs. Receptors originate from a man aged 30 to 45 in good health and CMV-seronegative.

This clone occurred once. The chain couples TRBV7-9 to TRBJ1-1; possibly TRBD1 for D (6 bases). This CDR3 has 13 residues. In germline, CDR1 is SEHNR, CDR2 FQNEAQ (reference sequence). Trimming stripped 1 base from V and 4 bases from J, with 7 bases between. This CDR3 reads CASSLVQGTEAFF. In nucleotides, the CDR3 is TGTGCCAGCAGCTTAGTACAGGGCACTGAAGCTTTCTTT.

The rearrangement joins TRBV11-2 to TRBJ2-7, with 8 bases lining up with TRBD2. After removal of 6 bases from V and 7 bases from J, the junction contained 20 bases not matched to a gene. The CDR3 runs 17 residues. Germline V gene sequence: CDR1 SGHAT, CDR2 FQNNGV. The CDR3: CASSQTKGGRWLREQYF. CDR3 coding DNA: TGTGCCAGCAGTCAGACCAAGGGCGGGAGGTGGCTGAGGGAGCAGTACTTC.

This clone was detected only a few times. CDR3 in DNA: TGTGCCATCAGTGGCGGGACAGCGAGCAATCAGCCCCAGCATTTT. It yields the protein CAISGGTASNQPQHF. The J gene is TRBJ1-5, the V gene TRBV10-3; 7 bases are a match to TRBD1. CDR1 ENHRY and CDR2 SYGVKD come from the germline V gene. This CDR3 comprises 15 residues. V was clipped by 4 bases and J by 1 base; unmatched bases: 4.

CDR3 sequence: CASSLSSGVSPLHF. As DNA, the CDR3 is TGCGCCAGCAGCTTGAGTTCAGGGGTTTCACCCCTCCACTTT. The chain couples TRBV5-1 to TRBJ1-6; the D gene is possibly TRBD1 (6 bases). The germline CDR1 and CDR2 sequences are SGHRS and YFSETQ. The CDR3 length is 14 residues. Trimming took 1 base from V and 9 from J, leaving 11 bases between them.

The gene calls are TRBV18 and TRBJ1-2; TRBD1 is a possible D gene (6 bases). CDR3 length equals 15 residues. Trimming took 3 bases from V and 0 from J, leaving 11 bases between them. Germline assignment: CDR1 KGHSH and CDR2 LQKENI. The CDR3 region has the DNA TGTGCCAGCTCACCCGGACAGTCCACTAACTATGGCTACACCTTC. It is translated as CASSPGQSTNYGYTF.

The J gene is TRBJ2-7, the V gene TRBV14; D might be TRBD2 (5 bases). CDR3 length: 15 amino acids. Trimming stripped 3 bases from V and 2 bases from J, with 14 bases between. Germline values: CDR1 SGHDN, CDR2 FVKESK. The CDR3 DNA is TGTGCCAGCAGCCACCCCTACGGAGGAACCTACGAGCAGTACTTC. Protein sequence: CASSHPYGGTYEQYF.

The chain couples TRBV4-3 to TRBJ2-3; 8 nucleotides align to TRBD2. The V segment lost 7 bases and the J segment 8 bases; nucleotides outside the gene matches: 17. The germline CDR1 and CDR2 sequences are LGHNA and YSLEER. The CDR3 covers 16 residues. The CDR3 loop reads CASTPGGAYTETTQYF. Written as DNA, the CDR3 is TGCGCCAGCACCCCGGGAGGGGCGTACACGGAGACTACGCAGTATTTT.

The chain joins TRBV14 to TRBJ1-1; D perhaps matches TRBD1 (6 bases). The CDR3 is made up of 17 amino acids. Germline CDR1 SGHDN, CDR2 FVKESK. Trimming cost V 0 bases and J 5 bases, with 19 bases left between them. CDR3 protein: CASSQDVSVTGRTEAFF. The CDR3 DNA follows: TGTGCCAGCAGCCAAGACGTCTCAGTTACAGGGCGTACTGAAGCTTTCTTT.

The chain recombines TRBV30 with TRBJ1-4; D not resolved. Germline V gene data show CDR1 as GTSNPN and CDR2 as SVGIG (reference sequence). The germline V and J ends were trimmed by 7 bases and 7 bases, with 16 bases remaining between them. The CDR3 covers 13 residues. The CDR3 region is CAFSLRVGEKLFF. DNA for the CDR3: TGTGCCTTCTCGTTGAGGGTTGGTGAAAAACTGTTTTTT.

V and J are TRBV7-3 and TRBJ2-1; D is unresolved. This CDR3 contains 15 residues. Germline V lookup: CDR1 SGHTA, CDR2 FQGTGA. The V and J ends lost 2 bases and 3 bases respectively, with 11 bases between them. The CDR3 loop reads CASSLSGGGYNEQFF. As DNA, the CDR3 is TGTGCCAGCAGCTTATCCGGCGGCGGCTACAATGAGCAGTTCTTC. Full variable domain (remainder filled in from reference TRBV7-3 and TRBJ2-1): GAGVSQTPSNKVTEKGKYVELRCDPISGHTALYWYRQSLGQGPEFLIYFQGTGAADDSGLPNDRFFAVRPEGSVSTLKIQRTERGDSAVYLCASSLSGGGYNEQFFGPGTRLTVL.

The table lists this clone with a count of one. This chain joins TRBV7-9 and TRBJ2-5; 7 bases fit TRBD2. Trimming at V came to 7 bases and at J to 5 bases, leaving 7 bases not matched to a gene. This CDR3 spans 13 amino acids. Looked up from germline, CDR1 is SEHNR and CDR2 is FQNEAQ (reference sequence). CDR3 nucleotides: TGTGCCAGCACGGGGGGAGCCGGGGAGACCCAGTACTTC. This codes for CASTGGAGETQYF.

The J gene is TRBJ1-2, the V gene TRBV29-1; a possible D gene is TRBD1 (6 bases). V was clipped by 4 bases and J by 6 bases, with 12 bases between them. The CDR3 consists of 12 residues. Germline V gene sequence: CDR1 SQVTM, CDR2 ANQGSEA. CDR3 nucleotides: TGCAGCGTTGGGGCCAGGGGCCATGGCTACACCTTC. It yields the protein CSVGARGHGYTF.

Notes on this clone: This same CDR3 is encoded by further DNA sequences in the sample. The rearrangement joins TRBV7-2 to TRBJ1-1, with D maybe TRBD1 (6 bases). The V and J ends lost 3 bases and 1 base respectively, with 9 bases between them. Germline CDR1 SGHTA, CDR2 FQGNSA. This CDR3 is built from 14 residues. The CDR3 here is CASSFLQGNTEAFF. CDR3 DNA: TGTGCCAGCAGCTTCCTACAGGGGAACACTGAAGCTTTCTTT.

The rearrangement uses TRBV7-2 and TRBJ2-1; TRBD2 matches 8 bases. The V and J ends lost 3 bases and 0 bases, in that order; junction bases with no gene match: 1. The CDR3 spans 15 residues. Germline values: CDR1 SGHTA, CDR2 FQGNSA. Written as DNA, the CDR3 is TGTGCCAGCAGCTTCGGGGGGGGCTCCTACAATGAGCAGTTCTTC. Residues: CASSFGGGSYNEQFF.

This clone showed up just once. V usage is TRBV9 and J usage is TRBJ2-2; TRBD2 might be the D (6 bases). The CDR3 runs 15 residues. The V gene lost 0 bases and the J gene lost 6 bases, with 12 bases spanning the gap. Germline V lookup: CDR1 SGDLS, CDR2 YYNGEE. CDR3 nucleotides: TGTGCCAGCAGCGTAGCCCCGACTAGTTCCGGGGAGCTGTTTTTT. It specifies CASSVAPTSSGELFF.

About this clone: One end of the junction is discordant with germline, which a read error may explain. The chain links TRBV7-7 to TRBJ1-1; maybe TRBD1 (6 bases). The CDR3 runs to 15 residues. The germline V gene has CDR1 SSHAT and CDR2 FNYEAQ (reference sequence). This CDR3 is CASSPDSNMNTEAFF. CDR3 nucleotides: TGTGCTAGCAGCCCGGACAGCAACATGAACACTGAAGCTTTCTTT. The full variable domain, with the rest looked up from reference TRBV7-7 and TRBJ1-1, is GAGVSQSPRYKVTKRGQDVTLRCDPISSHATLYWYQQALGQGPEFLTYFNYEAQPDKSGLPSDRFSAERPEGSISTLTIQRTEQRDSAMYRCASSPDSNMNTEAFFGQGTRLTVV.

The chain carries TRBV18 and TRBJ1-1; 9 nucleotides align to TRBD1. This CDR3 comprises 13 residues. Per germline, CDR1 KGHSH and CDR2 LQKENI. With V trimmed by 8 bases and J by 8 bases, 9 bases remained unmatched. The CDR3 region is CASPGKDRGEAFF. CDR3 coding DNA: TGTGCCAGCCCCGGCAAGGACAGGGGAGAAGCTTTCTTT.

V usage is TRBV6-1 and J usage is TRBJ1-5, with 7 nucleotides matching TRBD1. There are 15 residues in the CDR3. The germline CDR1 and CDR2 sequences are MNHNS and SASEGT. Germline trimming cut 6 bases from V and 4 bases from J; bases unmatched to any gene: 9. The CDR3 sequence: CASRVRDSQNQPQHF. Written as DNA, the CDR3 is TGTGCCAGCAGGGTAAGGGACAGCCAAAATCAGCCCCAGCATTTT.

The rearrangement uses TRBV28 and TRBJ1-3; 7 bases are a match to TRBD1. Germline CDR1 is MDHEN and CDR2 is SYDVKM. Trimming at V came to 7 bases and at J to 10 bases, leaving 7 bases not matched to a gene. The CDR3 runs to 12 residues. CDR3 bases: TGTGCCAGCACCGACAGGGCAAGGACCATATATTTT. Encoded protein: CASTDRARTIYF.

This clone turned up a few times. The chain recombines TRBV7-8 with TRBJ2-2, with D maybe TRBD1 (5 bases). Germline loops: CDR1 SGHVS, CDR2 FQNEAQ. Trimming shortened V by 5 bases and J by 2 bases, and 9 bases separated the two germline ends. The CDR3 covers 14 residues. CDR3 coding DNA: TGTGCCAGCAGCCCCAGGACAAACACCGGGGAGCTGTTTTTT. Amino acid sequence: CASSPRTNTGELFF.

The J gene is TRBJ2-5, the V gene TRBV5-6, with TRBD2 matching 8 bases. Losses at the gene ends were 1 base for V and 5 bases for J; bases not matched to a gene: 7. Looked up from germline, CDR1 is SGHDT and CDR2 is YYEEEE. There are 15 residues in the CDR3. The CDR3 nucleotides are TGTGCCAGCAGCTTGATGGCGGGGGGATTCGAGACCCAGTACTTC. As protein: CASSLMAGGFETQYF.

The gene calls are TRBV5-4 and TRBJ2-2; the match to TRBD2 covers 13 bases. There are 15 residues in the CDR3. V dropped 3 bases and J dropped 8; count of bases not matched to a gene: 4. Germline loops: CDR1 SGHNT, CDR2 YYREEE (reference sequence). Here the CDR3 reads CASSSGLAGAGELFF. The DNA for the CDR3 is TGTGCCAGCAGCTCCGGACTAGCGGGAGCTGGGGAGCTGTTTTTT.